This T cell receptor beta chain was documented in a study of response to subunit inactivated influenza vaccine. The germline V gene encodes CDR1 SGDLS and CDR2 YYNGEE. J gave up 8 bases and V 3 bases, and 13 bases lay outside the gene matches. This CDR3 has 15 residues. Notes on the study in general: Seasonal influenza vaccination, on each occasion, was suggested by the authors to recruit few new T cells.

This clonotype was observed a handful of times. Its target is not known. TCRdb re-derived calls from the RT-PCR reads in MiXCR, one entry per CDR3 protein. The table lists roughly 570,000 distinct CDR3 sequences, about 14% of them singletons. The chain joins TRBV9 to TRBJ1-2; the match to TRBD1 covers 7 bases. Specimen: PBMCs from blood, collected 12 days after vaccination. This sequence originates from a man aged 50-59 years who received an inactivated influenza vaccine. The DNA of the CDR3 is TGTGCCAGCAGCGCCTCACAGGGGCGACCGGGGGGCTACACCTTC. Protein sequence: CASSASQGRPGGYTF.